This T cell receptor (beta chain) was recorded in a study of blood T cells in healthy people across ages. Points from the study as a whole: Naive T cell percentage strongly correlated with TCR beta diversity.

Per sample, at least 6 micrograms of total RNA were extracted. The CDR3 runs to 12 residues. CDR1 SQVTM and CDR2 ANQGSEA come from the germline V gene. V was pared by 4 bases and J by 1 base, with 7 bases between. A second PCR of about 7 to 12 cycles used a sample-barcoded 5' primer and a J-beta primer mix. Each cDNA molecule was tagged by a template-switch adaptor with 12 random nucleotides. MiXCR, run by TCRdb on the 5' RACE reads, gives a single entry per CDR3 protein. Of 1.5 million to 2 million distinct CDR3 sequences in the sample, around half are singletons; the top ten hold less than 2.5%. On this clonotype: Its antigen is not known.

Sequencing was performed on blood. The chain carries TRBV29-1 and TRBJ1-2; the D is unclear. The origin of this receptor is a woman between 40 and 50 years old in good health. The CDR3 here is CSVVTLNYGYTF. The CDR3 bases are TGCAGCGTTGTCACGCTTAACTATGGCTACACCTTC. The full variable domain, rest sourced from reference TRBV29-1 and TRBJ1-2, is SAVISQKPSRDICQRGTSLTIQCQVDSQVTMMFWYRQQPGQSLTLIATANQGSEATYESGFVIDKFPISRPNLTFSTLTVSNMSPEDSSIYLCSVVTLNYGYTFGSGTRLTVV.